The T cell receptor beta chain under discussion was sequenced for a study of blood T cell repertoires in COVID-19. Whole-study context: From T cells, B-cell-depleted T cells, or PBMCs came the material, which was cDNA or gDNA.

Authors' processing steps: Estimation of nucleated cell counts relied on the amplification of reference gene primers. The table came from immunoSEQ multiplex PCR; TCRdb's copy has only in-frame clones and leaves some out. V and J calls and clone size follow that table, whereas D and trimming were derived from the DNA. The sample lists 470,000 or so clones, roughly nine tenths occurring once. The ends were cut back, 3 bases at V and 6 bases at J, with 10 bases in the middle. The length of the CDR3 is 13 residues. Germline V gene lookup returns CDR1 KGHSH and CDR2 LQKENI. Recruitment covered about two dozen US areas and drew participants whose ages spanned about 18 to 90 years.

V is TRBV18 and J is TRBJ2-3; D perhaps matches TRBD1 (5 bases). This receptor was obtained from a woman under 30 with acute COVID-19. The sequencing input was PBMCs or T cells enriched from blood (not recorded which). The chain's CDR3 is CASSPRDADTQYF. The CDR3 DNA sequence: TGTGCCAGCTCACCCAGGGATGCGGATACGCAGTATTTT.